This entry describes one TCR beta chain. The junction differs from germline at one of its ends, possibly a read error. Germline V CDR1 and CDR2: KGHSH, LQKENI. The CDR3 runs 16 residues. The data belong to a study of blood T cell repertoires in COVID-19. Turning to the study itself: Samples came from the United States, Italy and Spain, spanning acute and convalescent COVID-19. PBMCs, B-cell-depleted T cells, or T cells were the source of the cDNA or gDNA that made up the material.

Source study methods: Quantification of nucleated cells was approximated via reference gene primer amplification. Measured with immunoSEQ multiplex PCR; TCRdb has only the in-frame clones, and not every one. That table is the source of V, J and clone size, and D and trimming were worked out from the DNA. The table has more than 100,000 clones, more than 60% seen once. This chain connects TRBV18 to TRBJ1-1; D is possibly TRBD1 (5 bases). Sequencing used peripheral blood. The sequence came from a man aged 65 to 85 with acute or convalescent COVID-19. For the CDR3, the DNA is TGTGCCAGCTCCCCACCACTACAGGCCTGGGTCACTGAAGCTTTCTTT. Residues: CASSPPLQAWVTEAFF.